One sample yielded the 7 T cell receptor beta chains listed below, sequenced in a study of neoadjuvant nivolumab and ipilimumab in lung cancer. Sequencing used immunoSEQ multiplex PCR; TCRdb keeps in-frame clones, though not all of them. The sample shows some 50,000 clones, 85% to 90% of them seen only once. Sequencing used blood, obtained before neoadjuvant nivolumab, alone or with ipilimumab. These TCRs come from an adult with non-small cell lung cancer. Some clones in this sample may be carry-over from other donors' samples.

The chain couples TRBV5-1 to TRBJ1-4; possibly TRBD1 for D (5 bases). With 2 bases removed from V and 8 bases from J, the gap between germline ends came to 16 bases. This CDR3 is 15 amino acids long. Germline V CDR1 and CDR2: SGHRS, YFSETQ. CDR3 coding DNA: TGCGCCAGCAGCTTAGGATGGACTGAGGGGGAAAAACTGTTTTTT. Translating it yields CASSLGWTEGEKLFF. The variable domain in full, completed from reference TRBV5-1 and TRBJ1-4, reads KAGVTQTPRYLIKTRGQQVTLSCSPISGHRSVSWYQQTPGQGLQFLFEYFSETQRNKGNFPGRFSGRQFSNSRSEMNVSTLELGDSALYLCASSLGWTEGEKLFFGSGTQLSVL.

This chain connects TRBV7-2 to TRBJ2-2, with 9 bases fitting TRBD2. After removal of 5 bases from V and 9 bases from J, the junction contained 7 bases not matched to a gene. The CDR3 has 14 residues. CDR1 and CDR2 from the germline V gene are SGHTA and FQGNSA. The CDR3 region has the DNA TGTGCCAGCAGCCCGAGGGCGGGAGGGAGGGAGCTGTTTTTT. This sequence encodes CASSPRAGGRELFF. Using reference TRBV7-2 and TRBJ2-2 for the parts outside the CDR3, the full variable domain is GAGVSQSPSNKVTEKGKDVELRCDPISGHTALYWYRQSLGQGLEFLIYFQGNSAPDKSGLPSDRFSAERTGGSVSTLTIQRTQQEDSAVYLCASSPRAGGRELFFGEGSRLTVL.

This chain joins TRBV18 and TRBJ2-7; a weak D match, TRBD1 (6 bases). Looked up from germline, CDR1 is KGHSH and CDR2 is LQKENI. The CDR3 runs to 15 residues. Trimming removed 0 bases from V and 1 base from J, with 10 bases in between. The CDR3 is CASSPPTGQSYEQYF. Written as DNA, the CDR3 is TGTGCCAGCTCACCACCAACAGGGCAATCCTACGAGCAGTACTTC.

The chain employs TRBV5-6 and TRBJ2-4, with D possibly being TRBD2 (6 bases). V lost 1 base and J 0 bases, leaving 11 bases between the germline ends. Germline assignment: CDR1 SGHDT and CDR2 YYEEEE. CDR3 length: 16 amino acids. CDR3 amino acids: CASSLMGDLAKNIQYF. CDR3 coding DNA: TGTGCCAGCAGCTTGATGGGGGACTTAGCCAAAAACATTCAGTACTTC.

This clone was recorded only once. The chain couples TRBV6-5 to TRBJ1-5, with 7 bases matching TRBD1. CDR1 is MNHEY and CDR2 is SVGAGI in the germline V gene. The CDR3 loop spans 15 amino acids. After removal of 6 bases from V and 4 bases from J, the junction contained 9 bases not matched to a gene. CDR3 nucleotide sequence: TGTGCCAGCAGGGTCTCGGGACAGCTTAATCAGCCCCAGCATTTT. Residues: CASRVSGQLNQPQHF.

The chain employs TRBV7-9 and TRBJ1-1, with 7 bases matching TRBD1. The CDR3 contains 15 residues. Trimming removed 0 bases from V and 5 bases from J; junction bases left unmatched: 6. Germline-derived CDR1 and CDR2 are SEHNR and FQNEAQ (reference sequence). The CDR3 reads CASSLADRVRTEAFF. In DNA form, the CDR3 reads TGTGCCAGCAGCTTAGCTGACAGGGTGCGGACTGAAGCTTTCTTT.

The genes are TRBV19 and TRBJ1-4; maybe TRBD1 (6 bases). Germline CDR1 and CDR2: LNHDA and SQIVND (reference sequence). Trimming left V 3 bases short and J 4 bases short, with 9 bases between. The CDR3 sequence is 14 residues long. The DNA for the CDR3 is TGTGCCAGTAGTATGAGGGGGGATAATGAAAAACTGTTTTTT. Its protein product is CASSMRGDNEKLFF.